Sequencing of this TCR beta chain was carried out in a study of CD8+ T cells in alopecia areata. Study context: Treatment comprised oral tofacitinib, 5 to 10 mg twice daily, in treated patients.

Turning to this clone: Its specificity is unknown.

The researchers isolated CD4+ and CD8+ T cells from PBMCs by sorting. The study's findings and limits: Normal scalp showed lower clonality than lesional scalp, especially alopecia totalis/universalis.

As the sequencing template, cDNA was produced by extracting RNA and reverse transcribing it. Libraries were prepared by immunoSEQ multiplex PCR; TCRdb keeps only in-frame clonotypes and omits some of them. The table has about 150,000 clones, around 50% seen once. Germline-derived CDR1 and CDR2 are SGHDN and FVKESK. V lost 1 base and J lost 14, with 15 bases in between. The CDR3 has 13 residues. The sequence was collected from a human donor with alopecia areata. The chain couples TRBV14 to TRBJ2-1; no firm D call. The sample was CD4+ T cells sorted from blood. CDR3 sequence: CASSQVVQSGKFF. DNA of the CDR3: TGTGCCAGCAGCCAAGTAGTCCAATCTGGAAAGTTCTTC.